The present entry profiles one T cell receptor beta chain with its context. The sample belongs to a study of cytomegalovirus exposure and HLA in healthy donors. In the study overall: The approximately 660 first-cohort repertoires shared a platform with the 110 or so validation repertoires, as reported in a later analysis.

Some clones are missing from TCRdb's copy, which holds only in-frame ones; the method was immunoSEQ multiplex PCR. The table lists over 200,000 clones, around 87% of them singletons. The material sequenced was PBMCs. The clonotype was recovered from a woman aged 18-35 years in good health and CMV-seropositive.

CDR3 DNA: TGTGCCAGCTCACTTGCGGGACAGGGTAATCAGCCCCAGCATTTT. Protein: CASSLAGQGNQPQHF. This chain joins TRBV18 and TRBJ1-5; 9 bases fit TRBD1. CDR3 length equals 15 residues. CDR1 and CDR2 (germline): KGHSH, LQKENI. J gave up 4 bases and V 4 bases, and 5 bases lay outside the gene matches.